These T cell receptor beta chains were read from a single sample in a study of PD-1 blockade in classical Hodgkin lymphoma. The assay was immunoSEQ multiplex PCR, and TCRdb's table has in-frame clones only and misses some. This sample yields about 90,000 clones, of which approximately 90% are seen a single time; approximately 2.9% belongs to the top ten. Material: peripheral blood mononuclear cells (PBMCs), obtained before the fourth cycle of nivolumab. The receptors originated from a human donor with classical Hodgkin lymphoma. The CDR3 runs from the conserved cysteine through the conserved F or W. D genes are given only for firm matches. Where a row states a size, it is once, few, many or the class of an expanded clone; other rows omit it.

>-|TRBJ1-1|TRBV11-2|-
TGTGCCAGCGACAGAGATCCTTTGAACACTGAAGCTTTCTTT
CASDRDPLNTEAFF
>-|TRBJ1-3|TRBV7-8|-
TGTGCCAGCAGCTTAGCCGTAGTATCTGGAAACACCATATATTTT
CASSLAVVSGNTIYF
>-|TRBJ2-7|TRBV14|-
TGTGCCAGCAGCCAAGATAAGTCAGGGAGCTTCGACGAGCAGTACTTC
CASSQDKSGSFDEQYF
>few|TRBJ1-6|TRBV7-2|TRBD1
TGTGCCAGCAGCTTAAGTACAGGGGGTGATTCACCCCTCCACTTT
CASSLSTGGDSPLHF
>-|TRBJ1-3|TRBV7-2|-
TGTGCCAGCAGCTTAGGGTTCGGATACACCATATATTTT
CASSLGFGYTIYF
>-|TRBJ2-6|TRBV11-3|-
TGTGCCAGCAGCTTAGGGGTCGGAAACGCTGGGGCCAACGTCCTGACTTTC
CASSLGVGNAGANVLTF
>-|TRBJ2-3|TRBV27|TRBD1
TGTGCCAGCAGCACTATTCTACAGGGGGCAACAGATACGCAGTATTTT
CASSTILQGATDTQYF
>-|TRBJ2-7|TRBV5-1|TRBD1
TGCGCCAGCAGCTGGACAGGGGAGAGCGAGCAGTACTTC
CASSWTGESEQYF
>-|TRBJ1-2|TRBV30|-
TGTGCCTGGAGTGTTCGTGTAGGTAGTGGCTACACCTTC
CAWSVRVGSGYTF
>once|TRBJ1-6|TRBV5-1|TRBD1
TGCGCCAGCAGCTTGAACGTGGGACAGGGTAATTCACCCCTCCACTTT
CASSLNVGQGNSPLHF
>-|TRBJ1-2|TRBV7-2|-
TGTGCCAGCAGCTACCTAGGCTATGGCTACACCTTC
CASSYLGYGYTF
>-|TRBJ1-1|TRBV7-9|-
TGTGCCAGCAGCTTAGTGTCAGGTAGTGGGAACACTGAAGCTTTCTTT
CASSLVSGSGNTEAFF
>-|TRBJ1-5|TRBV6-6|-
TGTGCCAGCAGTTACTCAGAAACAGGCACCGATCAGCCCCAGCATTTT
CASSYSETGTDQPQHF
>-|TRBJ2-7|TRBV7-8|-
TGTGCCAGCAGCTTAGGCGGCACCCAGGATGAGCAGTACTTC
CASSLGGTQDEQYF
>-|TRBJ2-3|TRBV5-1|TRBD2
TGCGCCAGTACTAGCGGCGGCGACACAGATACGCAGTATTTT
CASTSGGDTDTQYF
>-|TRBJ1-5|TRBV27|-
TGTGCCACCCCCCACGGCCAGGGCGAAAATAGCAATCAGCCCCAGCATTTT
CATPHGQGENSNQPQHF
>once|TRBJ2-4|TRBV9|-
TGTGCCAGCAGCGTAGGGGGAGAAAACATTCAGTACTTC
CASSVGGENIQYF
>-|TRBJ2-5|TRBV23-1|-
TGCGCCAGCACCCTAGCGGAGACCCAGTACTTC
CASTLAETQYF
>-|TRBJ2-2|TRBV7-3|TRBD2
TGTGCCAGCAGCTTGGGTTTGACTAGCGGTGGTGTCGGGGAGCTGTTTTTT
CASSLGLTSGGVGELFF
>-|TRBJ2-5|TRBV6-1|-
TGTGCCAGCAGTGAAGGGCTAAAAGAGACCCAGTACTTC
CASSEGLKETQYF
>-|TRBJ1-1|TRBV4-3|-
TGCGCCAGCAGCCAAGATAACTCAGTGAACACTGAAGCTTTCTTT
CASSQDNSVNTEAFF
>-|TRBJ1-1|TRBV29-1|-
TGCAGCGTTGAACGGGGGAGCCCTGAAGCTTTCTTT
CSVERGSPEAFF